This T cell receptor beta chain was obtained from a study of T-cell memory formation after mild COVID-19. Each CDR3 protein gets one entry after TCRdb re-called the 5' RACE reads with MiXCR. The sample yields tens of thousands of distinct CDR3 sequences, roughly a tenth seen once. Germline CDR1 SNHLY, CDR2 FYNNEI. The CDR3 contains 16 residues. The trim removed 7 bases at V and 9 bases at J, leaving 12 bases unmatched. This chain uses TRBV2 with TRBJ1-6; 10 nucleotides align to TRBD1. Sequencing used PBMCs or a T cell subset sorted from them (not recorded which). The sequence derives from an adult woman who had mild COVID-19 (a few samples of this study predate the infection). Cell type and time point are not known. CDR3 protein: CASIVVTGTGVSPLHF. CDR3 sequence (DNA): TGTGCCAGCATCGTTGTAACCGGGACAGGGGTTTCACCCCTCCACTTT.